Sequencing of this T cell receptor (beta chain) was carried out in a study of early T cells in non-severe SARS-CoV-2 infection. Turning to the study itself: The sequenced material was bulk RNA from unsorted whole blood, and its chains were unpaired. Study findings and constraints: VDJdb matching favored anti-spike CD8 responses, missing private and CD4 specificities.

Individual cDNA molecules each received unique molecular identifiers attached to them. MiXCR, run by TCRdb on the 5' RACE reads, gives a single entry per CDR3 protein. This sample yields around 50,000 distinct CDR3 sequences, of which 6% to 7% are seen a single time; 3% to 4.5% belongs to the top ten. This clonotype was picked up a small number of times. Its target is unknown. Sequencing input: whole blood. This TCR came from an adult who was a healthcare worker with PCR-confirmed SARS-CoV-2 infection or an uninfected control (not recorded which).

The CDR3 bases are TGTGCCACACACAGGGGATGGAAGGAGACCGGGGAGCTGTTTTTT. Its translation is CATHRGWKETGELFF. V and J are TRBV6-6 and TRBJ2-2; 7 positions match TRBD1. V was pared by 10 bases and J by 5 bases, with 13 bases of the junction left unmatched. Per the germline V gene, CDR1 is MNHNY and CDR2 is SVGAGI (reference sequence). The CDR3 spans 15 residues.